These 28 T cell receptor beta chains were sequenced from one sample in a study of T cell responses to AZD1222 COVID-19 vaccine. The table came from immunoSEQ multiplex PCR; TCRdb's copy has only in-frame clones and leaves some out. This sample has 150,000 to 200,000 clones, with 88% found just once. The source material was peripheral blood, sampled 28 days after the second AZD1222 dose. The source is an adult who received the AZD1222 COVID-19 vaccine.

The chain carries TRBV28 and TRBJ1-1; D uncertain. With 3 bases removed from V and 4 bases from J, the gap between germline ends came to 9 bases. Germline CDR1 is MDHEN and CDR2 is SYDVKM. The CDR3 contains 13 residues. CDR3 DNA: TGTGCCAGCAGTTTTCGTGGGATCACTGAAGCTTTCTTT. It yields the protein CASSFRGITEAFF.

This clone was detected a few times. This chain links TRBV30 with TRBJ1-2; TRBD1 might be the D (5 bases). V lost 0 bases and J 2 bases, leaving 10 bases between the germline ends. Per the germline V gene, CDR1 is GTSNPN and CDR2 is SVGIG (reference sequence). This CDR3 region has 14 residues. This chain's CDR3 is CAWSVGGANYGYTF. DNA for the CDR3: TGTGCCTGGAGTGTAGGAGGGGCCAACTATGGCTACACCTTC.

The gene calls are TRBV19 and TRBJ2-7; D is unclear. This CDR3 is built from 13 residues. Trimming cost V 4 bases and J 1 base, with 8 bases left between them. Germline-derived CDR1 and CDR2 are LNHDA and SQIVND (reference sequence). CDR3 sequence: CASSKSRSYEQYF. The CDR3 bases are TGTGCCAGTAGTAAATCCCGGTCCTACGAGCAGTACTTC.

The chain joins TRBV28 to TRBJ1-4, with 11 bases that match TRBD1. V dropped 2 bases and J dropped 8; count of bases not matched to a gene: 4. Germline CDR1 reads MDHEN; CDR2 reads SYDVKM. There are 15 residues in the CDR3. This CDR3 reads CASSLGGTGGEKLFF. The DNA for the CDR3 is TGTGCCAGCAGTTTAGGAGGGACAGGGGGGGAAAAACTGTTTTTT.

The chain carries TRBV5-1 and TRBJ2-7; D is tentatively TRBD1 or TRBD2 (5 bases each). The germline gives CDR1 SGHRS, CDR2 YFSETQ. CDR3 length equals 17 residues. Trimming stripped 2 bases from V and 6 bases from J, with 24 bases between. CDR3: CASSFQQQVTGIGEQYF. In DNA, the CDR3 is TGCGCCAGCAGCTTCCAACAACAGGTCACCGGGATTGGCGAGCAGTACTTC.

The chain is built from TRBV6-5 and TRBJ1-2, with D unresolved. The CDR3 extends over 15 amino acids. The germline CDR1 and CDR2 sequences are MNHEY and SVGAGI. With 0 bases removed from V and 0 bases from J, the gap between germline ends came to 8 bases. Written as DNA, the CDR3 is TGTGCCAGCAGTTACTCGTCGATAGCTAACTATGGCTACACCTTC. Translating it yields CASSYSSIANYGYTF.

This chain joins TRBV9 and TRBJ2-1, with D hard to call. Germline CDR1 is SGDLS and CDR2 is YYNGEE. V lost 0 bases to trimming and J lost 10 bases, with 11 bases between them. This CDR3 has 13 residues. The CDR3 region has the DNA TGTGCCAGCAGCGTAGTGAGGACCGGGGAGCAGTTCTTC. Amino acids: CASSVVRTGEQFF.

The V gene is TRBV28, the J gene TRBJ2-6, with 9 positions matching TRBD1. The CDR3 length is 15 residues. Germline CDR1 MDHEN, CDR2 SYDVKM. Trimming cost V 5 bases and J 2 bases; bases outside gene matches: 1. CDR3 sequence reads: CASSRTGAGANVLTF. CDR3 nucleotide sequence: TGTGCCAGCAGTCGGACAGGGGCTGGGGCCAACGTCCTGACTTTC.

J is TRBJ2-5 and V is TRBV5-4, with D perhaps TRBD2 (6 bases). The germline CDR1 and CDR2 sequences are SGHNT and YYREEE (reference sequence). Trimming removed 4 bases from V and 1 base from J, with 8 bases in between. The CDR3 has 13 amino acids. CDR3 protein: CASSVGLQETQYF. The CDR3 DNA follows: TGTGCCAGCAGCGTGGGACTCCAAGAGACCCAGTACTTC.

This clone has more than one count but fewer than ten. CDR3 amino acids: CASSGRGPSGANVLTF. In DNA form, the CDR3 reads TGTGCCAGCAGCGGCAGGGGTCCCTCTGGGGCCAACGTCCTGACTTTC. V gene TRBV7-3 combines with J gene TRBJ2-6; D possibly corresponds to TRBD1 (6 bases). The CDR3 runs 16 residues. Trimming stripped 5 bases from V and 0 bases from J, with 11 bases between. Germline V gives CDR1 SGHTA, CDR2 FQGTGA.

This clone was seen only once. The chain is built from TRBV21-1 and TRBJ2-1; TRBD1, as called in the table, went unchecked against the DNA. TRBV21-1 is a pseudogene. The CDR3 is 17 amino acids. CDR3 amino acids: CASSRDRGRQGYNEQFF. The CDR3 DNA is TGTGCCAGCAGCCGGGACAGGGGGCGCCAAGGCTACAATGAGCAGTTCTTC.

The V and J genes are TRBV19 and TRBJ2-7; no clear D gene. Per germline, CDR1 LNHDA and CDR2 SQIVND (reference sequence). Trimming left V 0 bases short and J 3 bases short, with 15 bases between. The CDR3 covers 16 residues. CDR3 loop: CASSIDPLRPLYEQYF. DNA of the CDR3: TGTGCCAGTAGTATAGATCCCCTTCGGCCACTCTACGAGCAGTACTTC. Supplemented by reference TRBV19 and TRBJ2-7, the full variable domain reads DGGITQSPKYLFRKEGQNVTLSCEQNLNHDAMYWYRQDPGQGLRLIYYSQIVNDFQKGDIAEGYSVSREKKESFPLTVTSAQKNPTAFYLCASSIDPLRPLYEQYFGPGTRLTVT.

V gene TRBV7-9 combines with J gene TRBJ2-4; possibly TRBD1 for D (5 bases). Germline V gene sequence: CDR1 SEHNR, CDR2 FQNEAQ (reference sequence). There are 15 residues in the CDR3. Trimming took 1 base from V and 3 from J, leaving 10 bases between them. The CDR3 sequence is CASSLGQKDKNIQYF. In DNA, the CDR3 is TGTGCCAGCAGCTTAGGACAGAAAGACAAAAACATTCAGTACTTC.

The rearrangement links TRBV6-1 to TRBJ1-5, with 9 bases matching TRBD1. V lost 3 bases and J lost 3; bases outside the gene matches: 6. CDR1 MNHNS and CDR2 SASEGT come from the germline V gene. The CDR3 length is 16 residues. CDR3 in amino acids: CASSDTGQGYNQPQHF. The CDR3 region has the DNA TGTGCCAGCAGTGACACGGGACAGGGATACAATCAGCCCCAGCATTTT.

This chain connects TRBV21-1 to TRBJ1-5. TRBV21-1 has pseudogene status. The CDR3 runs 19 residues. The CDR3 sequence is CASSKAPRKKGYGNQPQHF. The DNA of the CDR3 is TGTGCCAGCAGCAAAGCCCCAAGAAAGAAGGGATATGGCAATCAGCCCCAGCATTTT.

The rearrangement joins TRBV11-3 to TRBJ2-3, with unresolved D. Trimming left V 5 bases short and J 5 bases short, with 17 bases between. CDR1 and CDR2 (germline): SGHNT, YENEEA. The CDR3 is made up of 15 amino acids. The CDR3 reads CASSPPAARIDTQYF. CDR3 coding DNA: TGTGCCAGCAGCCCTCCGGCGGCCCGAATAGATACGCAGTATTTT. The complete variable domain, with remaining parts taken from reference TRBV11-3 and TRBJ2-3, reads EAGVVQSPRYKIIEKKQPVAFWCNPISGHNTLYWYLQNLGQGPELLIRYENEEAVDDSQLPKDRFSAERLKGVDSTLKIQPAELGDSAVYLCASSPPAARIDTQYFGPGTRLTVL.

The chain links TRBV3-1 (or the pseudogene TRBV3-2) to TRBJ2-3, with D uncertain. CDR3 length: 14 residues. Germline V gene sequence: CDR1 LGHDT, CDR2 YNNKEL (reference sequence). V was shortened by 4 bases and J by 2 bases, with 10 bases between the two germline ends. This CDR3 is CASSPDLPTDTQYF. The CDR3 DNA sequence: TGTGCCAGCAGCCCCGATCTTCCCACAGATACGCAGTATTTT.

The genes are TRBV7-3 and TRBJ2-2, with TRBD1 matching 8 bases. CDR3 length equals 14 residues. Germline loops: CDR1 SGHTA, CDR2 FQGTGA. The junction had 5 bases not matched to a gene; V was cut back by 8 bases and J by 3 bases. CDR3 sequence (DNA): TGTGCCAGCTCAGGGGGCCAGGACACCGGGGAGCTGTTTTTT. Translated, it gives CASSGGQDTGELFF.

The V and J genes are TRBV6-1 and TRBJ2-4; D is ambiguous. The V gene lost 1 base and the J gene lost 2 bases, with 12 bases spanning the gap. The CDR3 has 16 amino acids. Per the germline V gene, CDR1 is MNHNS and CDR2 is SASEGT. The CDR3 DNA reads as TGTGCCAGCAGTGAAGTTCGAGCGTTCACCAAAAACATTCAGTACTTC. This gives the protein CASSEVRAFTKNIQYF.

The V call is TRBV18, the J call TRBJ2-5, with a possible D match to TRBD1 (6 bases). The CDR3 covers 15 residues. V lost 6 bases to trimming and J lost 1 base, with 15 bases between them. Germline V gene lookup returns CDR1 KGHSH and CDR2 LQKENI. The CDR3 sequence: CASSPGATGQETQYF. CDR3 DNA: TGTGCCAGCTCCCCAGGGGCGACTGGCCAAGAGACCCAGTACTTC.

The chain couples TRBV19 to TRBJ2-1; possibly TRBD2 for D (5 bases). This CDR3 comprises 16 residues. Trimming cost V 2 bases and J 0 bases, with 11 bases left between them. Per the germline V gene, CDR1 is LNHDA and CDR2 is SQIVND (reference sequence). CDR3 region: CASSISGGPSYNEQFF. The DNA for the CDR3 is TGTGCCAGTAGTATATCTGGCGGGCCCTCCTACAATGAGCAGTTCTTC. Using reference TRBV19 and TRBJ2-1 for the parts outside the CDR3, the full variable domain is DGGITQSPKYLFRKEGQNVTLSCEQNLNHDAMYWYRQDPGQGLRLIYYSQIVNDFQKGDIAEGYSVSREKKESFPLTVTSAQKNPTAFYLCASSISGGPSYNEQFFGPGTRLTVL.

The chain recombines TRBV28 with TRBJ2-1; no reliable D call. Trimming removed 0 bases at V and 7 bases at J, with 1 base between. CDR1 is MDHEN and CDR2 is SYDVKM in the germline V gene. This CDR3 spans 11 amino acids. The CDR3 here is CASSLWNEQFF. The DNA of the CDR3 is TGTGCCAGCAGTTTATGGAATGAGCAGTTCTTC.

This clone was detected once. The CDR3 sequence is CASKRDLNTEAFF. DNA for the CDR3: TGTGCCAGCAAGAGGGACTTGAACACTGAAGCTTTCTTT. The chain links TRBV7-2 to TRBJ1-1; perhaps TRBD1 as D (5 bases). This CDR3 has 13 amino acids. Trimming took off 7 bases at V and 0 bases at J, with 9 bases between the two ends. Germline V gives CDR1 SGHTA, CDR2 FQGNSA.

The chain uses TRBV7-2 and TRBJ1-2, with TRBD1 as a possible D gene (6 bases). The germline CDR1 and CDR2 sequences are SGHTA and FQGNSA. V was cut by 4 bases and J by 5 bases, with 11 bases left in between. The CDR3 loop spans 13 amino acids. In DNA, the CDR3 is TGTGCCAGCAGCTCGACAGGAGGGTATGGCTACACCTTC. This encodes CASSSTGGYGYTF.

This clone was detected only a few times. V gene TRBV15 combines with J gene TRBJ1-2; no clear D. Germline values: CDR1 LNHNV, CDR2 YYDKDF (reference sequence). CDR3 length: 13 amino acids. V was cut by 0 bases and J by 5 bases, with 7 bases left in between. This CDR3 is CATSREGNYGYTF. The DNA for the CDR3 is TGTGCCACCAGCAGAGAAGGGAATTATGGCTACACCTTC. The variable domain in full, with the rest retrieved from reference TRBV15 and TRBJ1-2, is DAMVIQNPRYQVTQFGKPVTLSCSQTLNHNVMYWYQQKSSQAPKLLFHYYDKDFNNEADTPDNFQSRRPNTSFCFLDIRSPGLGDTAMYLCATSREGNYGYTFGSGTRLTVV.

The rearrangement uses TRBV30 and TRBJ2-5; 11 bases align to TRBD1. Germline CDR1 GTSNPN, CDR2 SVGIG (reference sequence). The V and J ends lost 2 bases and 5 bases, in that order; junction bases with no gene match: 4. The CDR3 totals 14 residues. In DNA form, the CDR3 reads TGTGCCTGGAGTCCGGACAGGGGGCCCGAGACCCAGTACTTC. This translates into CAWSPDRGPETQYF.

CDR3 amino acids: CASSLMTVNNEQFF. DNA for the CDR3: TGTGCCAGCAGCTTAATGACGGTTAACAATGAGCAGTTCTTC. The genes are TRBV7-2 and TRBJ2-1; no reliable D call. CDR1 is SGHTA and CDR2 is FQGNSA in the germline V gene. This CDR3 has 14 residues. Between the trimmed V and J ends, which lost 2 bases and 5 bases, there was a span of 10 bases.

The sample holds one count of this clone. The chain links TRBV5-1 to TRBJ2-7, with D possibly being TRBD1 (6 bases). This CDR3 contains 14 residues. The V end was cut by 2 bases, the J end by 6 bases, with 15 bases between. The germline V gene encodes CDR1 SGHRS and CDR2 YFSETQ. CDR3 protein: CASSFGARGSEQYF. CDR3 coding DNA: TGCGCCAGCAGCTTCGGGGCCAGGGGTTCCGAGCAGTACTTC.